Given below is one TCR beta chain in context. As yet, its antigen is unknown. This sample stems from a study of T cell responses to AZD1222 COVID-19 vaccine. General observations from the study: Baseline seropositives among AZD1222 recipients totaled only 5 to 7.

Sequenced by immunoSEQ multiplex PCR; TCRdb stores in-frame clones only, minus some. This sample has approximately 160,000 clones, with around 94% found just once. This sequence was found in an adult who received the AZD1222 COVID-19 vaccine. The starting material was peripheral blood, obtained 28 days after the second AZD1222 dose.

The CDR3 DNA is TGTGCCAGTACGGACGGGGACCGGCGGCATGGCTACACCTTC. It specifies CASTDGDRRHGYTF. The genes are TRBV19 and TRBJ1-2, with a tentative D call TRBD1 (5 bases). Germline V gene lookup returns CDR1 LNHDA and CDR2 SQIVND (reference sequence). V was shortened by 7 bases and J by 6 bases, with 18 bases between the two germline ends. The CDR3 is made up of 14 amino acids.